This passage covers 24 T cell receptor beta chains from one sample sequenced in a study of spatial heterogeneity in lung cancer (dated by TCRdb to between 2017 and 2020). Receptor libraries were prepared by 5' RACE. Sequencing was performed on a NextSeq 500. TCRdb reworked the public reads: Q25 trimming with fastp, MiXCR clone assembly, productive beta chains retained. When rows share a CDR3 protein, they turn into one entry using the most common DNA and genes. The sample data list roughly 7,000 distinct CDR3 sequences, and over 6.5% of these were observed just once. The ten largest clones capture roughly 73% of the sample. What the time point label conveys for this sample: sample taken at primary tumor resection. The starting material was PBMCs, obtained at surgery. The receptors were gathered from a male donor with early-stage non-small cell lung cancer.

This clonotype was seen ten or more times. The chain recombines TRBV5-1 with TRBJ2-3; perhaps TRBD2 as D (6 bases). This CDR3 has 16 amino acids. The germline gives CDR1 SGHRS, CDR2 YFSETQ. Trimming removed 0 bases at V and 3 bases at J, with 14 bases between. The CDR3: CASSLVRGGRTDTQYF. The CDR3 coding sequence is TGCGCCAGCAGCTTGGTTCGGGGAGGACGTACAGATACGCAGTATTTT.

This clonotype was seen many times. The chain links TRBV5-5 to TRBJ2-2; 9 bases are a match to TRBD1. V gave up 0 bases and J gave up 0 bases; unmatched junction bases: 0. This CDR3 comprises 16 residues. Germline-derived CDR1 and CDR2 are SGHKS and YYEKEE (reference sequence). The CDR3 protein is CASSLGTGANTGELFF. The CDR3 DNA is TGTGCCAGCAGCTTGGGGACAGGGGCGAACACCGGGGAGCTGTTTTTT.

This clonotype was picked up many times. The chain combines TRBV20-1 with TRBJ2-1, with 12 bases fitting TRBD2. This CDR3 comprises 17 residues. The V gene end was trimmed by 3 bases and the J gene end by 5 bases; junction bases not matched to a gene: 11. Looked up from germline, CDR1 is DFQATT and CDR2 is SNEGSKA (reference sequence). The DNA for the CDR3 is TGCAGTGCTAGGGGGGTTGGACTAGCGGGGAACAACAATGAGCAGTTCTTC. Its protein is CSARGVGLAGNNNEQFF.

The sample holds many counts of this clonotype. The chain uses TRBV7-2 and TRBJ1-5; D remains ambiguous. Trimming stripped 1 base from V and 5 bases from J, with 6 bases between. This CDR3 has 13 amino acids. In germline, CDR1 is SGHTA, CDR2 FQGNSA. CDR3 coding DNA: TGTGCCAGCAGCTTAGAGCCCGATCAGCCCCAGCATTTT. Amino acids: CASSLEPDQPQHF.

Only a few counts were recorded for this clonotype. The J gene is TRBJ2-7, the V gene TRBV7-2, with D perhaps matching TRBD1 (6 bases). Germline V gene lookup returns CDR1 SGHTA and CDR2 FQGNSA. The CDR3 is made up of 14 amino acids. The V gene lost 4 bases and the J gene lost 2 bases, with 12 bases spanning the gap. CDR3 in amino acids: CASSSGDRTYEQYF. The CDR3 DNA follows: TGTGCCAGCAGCTCAGGGGACCGGACCTACGAGCAGTACTTC.

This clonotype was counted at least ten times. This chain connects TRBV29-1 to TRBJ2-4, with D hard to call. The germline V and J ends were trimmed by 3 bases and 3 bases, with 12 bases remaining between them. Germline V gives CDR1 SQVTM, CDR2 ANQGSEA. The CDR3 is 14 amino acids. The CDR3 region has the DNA TGCAGCGTTGATGACCCCCGTGGCAAAAACATTCAGTACTTC. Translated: CSVDDPRGKNIQYF.

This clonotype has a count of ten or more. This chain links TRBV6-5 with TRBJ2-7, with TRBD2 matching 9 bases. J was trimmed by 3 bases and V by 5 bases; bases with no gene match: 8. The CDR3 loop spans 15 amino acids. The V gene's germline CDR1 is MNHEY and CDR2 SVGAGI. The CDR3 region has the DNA TGTGCCAGCAGTCTCCAGCGGGAGGCCAGCTACGAGCAGTACTTC. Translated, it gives CASSLQREASYEQYF.

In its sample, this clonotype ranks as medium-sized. Here the CDR3 reads CSVERGQGYTF. CDR3 bases: TGCAGCGTTGAGAGGGGGCAAGGCTACACCTTC. The V gene is TRBV29-1, the J gene TRBJ1-2; 7 bases match TRBD1. This CDR3 has 11 amino acids. Trimming at V came to 3 bases and at J to 8 bases, leaving 3 bases not matched to a gene. CDR1 and CDR2 from the germline V gene are SQVTM and ANQGSEA.

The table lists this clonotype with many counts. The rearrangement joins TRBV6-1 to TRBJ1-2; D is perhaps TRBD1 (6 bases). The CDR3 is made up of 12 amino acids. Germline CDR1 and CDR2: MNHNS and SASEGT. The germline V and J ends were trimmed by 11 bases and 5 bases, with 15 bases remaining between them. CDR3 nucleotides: TGTGCCGGAAAGACAGGCCGATATGGCTACACCTTC. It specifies CAGKTGRYGYTF.

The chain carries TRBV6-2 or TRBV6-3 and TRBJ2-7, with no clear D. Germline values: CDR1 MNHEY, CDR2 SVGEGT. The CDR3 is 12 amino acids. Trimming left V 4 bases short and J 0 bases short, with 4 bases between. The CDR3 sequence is CASSSFSYEQYF. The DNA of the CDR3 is TGTGCCAGCAGTTCCTTCTCCTACGAGCAGTACTTC.

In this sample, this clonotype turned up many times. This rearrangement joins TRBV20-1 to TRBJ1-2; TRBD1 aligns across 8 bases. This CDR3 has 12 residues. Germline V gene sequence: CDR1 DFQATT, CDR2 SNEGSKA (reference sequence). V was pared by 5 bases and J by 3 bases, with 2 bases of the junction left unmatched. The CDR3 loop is CSAGGQDYGYTF. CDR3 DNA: TGCAGTGCTGGGGGACAGGACTATGGCTACACCTTC.

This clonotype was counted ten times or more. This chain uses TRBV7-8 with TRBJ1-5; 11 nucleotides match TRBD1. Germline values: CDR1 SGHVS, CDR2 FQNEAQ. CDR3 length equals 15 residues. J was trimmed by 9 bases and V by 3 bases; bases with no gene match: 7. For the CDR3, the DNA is TGTGCCAGCAGCTTTGGGACAGGGGGTGAAGGGCCCCAGCATTTT. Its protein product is CASSFGTGGEGPQHF.

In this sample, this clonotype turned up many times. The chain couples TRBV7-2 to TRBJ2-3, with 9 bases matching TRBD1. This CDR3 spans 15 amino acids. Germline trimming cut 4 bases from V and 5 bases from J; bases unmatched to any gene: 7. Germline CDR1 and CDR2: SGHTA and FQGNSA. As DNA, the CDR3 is TGTGCCAGCAGCTCACAGGGGGCCGAGGGAGATACGCAGTATTTT. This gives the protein CASSSQGAEGDTQYF.

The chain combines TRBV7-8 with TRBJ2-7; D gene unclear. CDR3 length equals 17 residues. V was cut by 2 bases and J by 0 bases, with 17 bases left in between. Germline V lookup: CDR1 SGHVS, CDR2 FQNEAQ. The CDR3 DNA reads TGTGCCAGCAGCTTACCTAAGTCCCCCCCTTACTCCTACGAGCAGTACTTC. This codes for CASSLPKSPPYSYEQYF.

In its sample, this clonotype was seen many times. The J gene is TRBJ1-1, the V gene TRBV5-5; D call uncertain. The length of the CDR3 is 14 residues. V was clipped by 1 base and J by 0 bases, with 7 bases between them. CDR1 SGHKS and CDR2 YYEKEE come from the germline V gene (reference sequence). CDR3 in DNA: TGTGCCAGCAGCTTGTTACAGTTGAACACTGAAGCTTTCTTT. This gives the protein CASSLLQLNTEAFF.

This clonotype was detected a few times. CDR3 sequence: CASSPAPRQSDPSPLHF. For the CDR3, the DNA is TGTGCCAGCAGTCCCGCCCCCCGACAGTCAGATCCTTCACCCCTCCACTTT. The chain employs TRBV27 and TRBJ1-6, with a tentative D call TRBD1 (5 bases). The length of the CDR3 is 17 residues. Germline V gene sequence: CDR1 MNHEY, CDR2 SMNVEV (reference sequence). The V and J ends lost 5 bases and 9 bases respectively, with 23 bases between them.

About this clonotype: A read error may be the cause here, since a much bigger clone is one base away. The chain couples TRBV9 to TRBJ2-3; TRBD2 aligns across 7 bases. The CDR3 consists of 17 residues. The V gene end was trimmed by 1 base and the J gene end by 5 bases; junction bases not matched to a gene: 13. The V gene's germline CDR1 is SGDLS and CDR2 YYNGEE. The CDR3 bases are TGTGCCAGCAGCGTATCGAGTTTAATCGGCGGGGGAGATACGCAGTATTTT. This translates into CASSVSSLIGGGDTQYF. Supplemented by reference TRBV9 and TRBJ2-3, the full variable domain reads DSGVTQTPKHLITATGQRVTLRCSPRSGDLSVYWYQQSLDQGLQFLIQYYNGEERAKGNILERFSAQQFPDLHSELNLSSLELGDSALYFCASSVSSLIGGGDTQYFGPGTRLTVL.

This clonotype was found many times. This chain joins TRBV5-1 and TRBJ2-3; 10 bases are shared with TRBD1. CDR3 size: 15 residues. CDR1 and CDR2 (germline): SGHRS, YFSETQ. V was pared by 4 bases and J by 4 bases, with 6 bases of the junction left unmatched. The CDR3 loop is CASSQTGGGADTQYF. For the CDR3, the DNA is TGCGCCAGCAGCCAGACAGGGGGCGGCGCAGATACGCAGTATTTT.

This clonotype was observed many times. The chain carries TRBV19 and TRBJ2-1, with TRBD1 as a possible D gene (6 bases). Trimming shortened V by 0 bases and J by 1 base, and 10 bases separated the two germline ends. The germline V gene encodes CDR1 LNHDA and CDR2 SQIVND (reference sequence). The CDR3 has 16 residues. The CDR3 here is CASSIDTGMSYNEQFF. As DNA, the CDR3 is TGTGCCAGTAGTATAGATACAGGGATGTCCTACAATGAGCAGTTCTTC.

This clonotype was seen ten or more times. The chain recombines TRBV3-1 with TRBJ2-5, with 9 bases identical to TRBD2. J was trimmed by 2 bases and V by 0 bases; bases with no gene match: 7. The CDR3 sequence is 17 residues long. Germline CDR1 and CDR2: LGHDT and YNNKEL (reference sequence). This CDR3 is CASSQEKGLASQETQYF. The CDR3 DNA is TGTGCCAGCAGCCAAGAGAAGGGACTAGCATCTCAAGAGACCCAGTACTTC.

DNA of the CDR3: TGTGCCAGTAGTATAGGGGCCAGCACAGATACGCAGTATTTT. Protein: CASSIGASTDTQYF. The chain combines TRBV19 with TRBJ2-3; D uncertain. CDR1 LNHDA and CDR2 SQIVND come from the germline V gene (reference sequence). This CDR3 contains 14 residues. Trimming left V 1 base short and J 0 bases short, with 5 bases between.

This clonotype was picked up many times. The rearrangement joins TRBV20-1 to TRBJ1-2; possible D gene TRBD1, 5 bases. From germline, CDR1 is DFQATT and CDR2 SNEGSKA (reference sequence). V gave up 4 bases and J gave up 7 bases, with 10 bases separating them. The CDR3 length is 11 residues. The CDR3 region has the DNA TGCAGTGCTACCCAGGGAGGTGGCTACACCTTC. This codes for CSATQGGGYTF.

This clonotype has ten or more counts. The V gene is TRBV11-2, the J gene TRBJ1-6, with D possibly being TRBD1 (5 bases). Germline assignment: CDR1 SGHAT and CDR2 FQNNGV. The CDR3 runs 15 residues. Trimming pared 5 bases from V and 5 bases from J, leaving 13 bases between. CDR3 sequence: CASSINGGDNSPLHF. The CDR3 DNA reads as TGTGCCAGCAGCATTAACGGGGGGGATAATTCACCCCTCCACTTT.

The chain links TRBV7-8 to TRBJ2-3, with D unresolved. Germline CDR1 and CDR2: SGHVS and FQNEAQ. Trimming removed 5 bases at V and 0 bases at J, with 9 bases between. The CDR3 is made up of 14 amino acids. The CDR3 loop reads CASSPPLSTDTQYF. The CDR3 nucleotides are TGTGCCAGCAGCCCCCCCCTTAGCACAGATACGCAGTATTTT.